The next 14 T cell receptor beta chains were all read from a single sample in a study of T cells in Graves' hyperthyroidism and ophthalmopathy. RNA transcripts provided the source from which TCR beta CDR3 regions were amplified. During a first-round RT-PCR of the TCR CDR3, the HTBI primer set was used. TCRdb ran MiXCR on the multiplex PCR reads and lists one entry per CDR3 protein. The sample lists approximately 690,000 distinct CDR3 sequences, 20% occurring once. Sequenced material: blood. The receptor set was obtained from a man between 25 and 39 years old with Graves' ophthalmopathy.

This clonotype was seen repeatedly, ten times or more. The rearrangement joins TRBV28 to TRBJ1-1; no clear D. The germline V and J ends were trimmed by 7 bases and 5 bases, with 8 bases remaining between them. The CDR3 totals 11 residues. Germline-derived CDR1 and CDR2 are MDHEN and SYDVKM. The CDR3 DNA is TGTGCCAGCACCTTCTTGACTGAAGCTTTCTTT. It yields the protein CASTFLTEAFF.

The J gene is TRBJ2-5, the V gene TRBV5-1; D might be TRBD1 (5 bases). Per the germline V gene, CDR1 is SGHRS and CDR2 is YFSETQ. V lost 4 bases, J lost 5 bases, and 12 bases lay in between. The CDR3 runs to 13 residues. CDR3 residues: CASSPQGEETQYF. As DNA, the CDR3 is TGCGCCAGCAGCCCGCAGGGTGAGGAGACCCAGTACTTC.

The chain uses TRBV6-6 and TRBJ1-2; 8 nucleotides agree with TRBD1. J lost 8 bases, V lost 0 bases, and 2 bases had no gene match. This CDR3 spans 13 amino acids. The germline V gene has CDR1 MNHNY and CDR2 SVGAGI (reference sequence). The CDR3 sequence: CASSYSQGAGYTF. The CDR3 bases are TGTGCCAGCAGTTACTCGCAGGGGGCCGGCTACACCTTC.

This clonotype was seen a few times. The chain is built from TRBV27 and TRBJ2-3; 8 nucleotides line up with TRBD2. V was clipped by 5 bases and J by 5 bases; unmatched bases: 12. The length of the CDR3 is 16 residues. The germline V gene has CDR1 MNHEY and CDR2 SMNVEV (reference sequence). As DNA, the CDR3 is TGTGCCAGCAGTCCCTCTTGGGGCGGGAGGAGAGATACGCAGTATTTT. Protein sequence: CASSPSWGGRRDTQYF.

The rearrangement links TRBV5-1 to TRBJ2-1, with 7 bases lining up with TRBD1. Losses at the gene ends were 5 bases for V and 8 bases for J; bases not matched to a gene: 7. The germline V gene has CDR1 SGHRS and CDR2 YFSETQ. The CDR3 contains 13 residues. This CDR3 reads CASSTEQGYEQFF. DNA for the CDR3: TGCGCCAGCAGTACAGAACAGGGGTATGAGCAGTTCTTC.

This clonotype was observed a handful of times. The chain couples TRBV10-3 to TRBJ2-5, with TRBD1 as a possible D gene (6 bases). This CDR3 region has 15 residues. Trimming took 0 bases from V and 1 from J, leaving 9 bases between them. Per germline, CDR1 ENHRY and CDR2 SYGVKD. This CDR3 reads CAISESTGLQETQYF. CDR3 nucleotide sequence: TGTGCCATCAGTGAGTCCACAGGGCTCCAAGAGACCCAGTACTTC.

The chain carries TRBV6-5 and TRBJ2-4; 8 bases are shared with TRBD1. Trimming cost V 2 bases and J 8 bases; bases outside gene matches: 11. The CDR3 consists of 16 residues. Germline V gene sequence: CDR1 MNHEY, CDR2 SVGAGI. The CDR3 bases are TGTGCCAGCAGTTACCGAAAGGACAGGGTGGATGACATTCAGTACTTC. This gives the protein CASSYRKDRVDDIQYF.

The chain combines TRBV2 with TRBJ2-7, with 8 bases fitting TRBD1. CDR3 length equals 16 residues. Per the germline V gene, CDR1 is SNHLY and CDR2 is FYNNEI. Trimming removed 8 bases from V and 5 bases from J; junction bases left unmatched: 17. CDR3 bases: TGTGCCAGCGATCGGGGACAGGACCTTAAGTATGACGAGCAGTACTTC. Protein sequence: CASDRGQDLKYDEQYF.

The J gene is TRBJ2-7, the V gene TRBV9; 8 positions match TRBD2. Trimming cost V 0 bases and J 0 bases; bases outside gene matches: 8. This CDR3 has 17 amino acids. Germline lookup yields CDR1 SGDLS and CDR2 YYNGEE. The CDR3 sequence: CASSVGVGAGASYEQYF. In DNA form, the CDR3 reads TGTGCCAGCAGCGTAGGGGTTGGAGCGGGGGCCTCCTACGAGCAGTACTTC.

The chain joins TRBV12-3 or TRBV12-4 to TRBJ2-3, with 8 bases matching TRBD2. J lost 1 base, V lost 4 bases, and 4 bases had no gene match. CDR3 length: 15 amino acids. The CDR3 region is CASSSPGLGTDTQYF. The CDR3 DNA is TGTGCCAGCAGTTCCCCGGGACTAGGCACAGATACGCAGTATTTT.

In its sample, this clonotype was seen many times. The CDR3 coding sequence is TGTGCCAGCAGTTCGCCGGGACTAGCGGGAGTAGCCGGAGATACGCAGTATTTT. Translating gives CASSSPGLAGVAGDTQYF. J is TRBJ2-3 and V is TRBV28; 14 nucleotides align to TRBD2. CDR1 MDHEN and CDR2 SYDVKM come from the germline V gene. CDR3 length: 18 residues. Losses at the gene ends were 4 bases for V and 5 bases for J; bases not matched to a gene: 11.

This clonotype was observed a handful of times. The chain recombines TRBV10-3 with TRBJ2-3; no reliable D call. This CDR3 spans 13 amino acids. CDR1 is ENHRY and CDR2 is SYGVKD in the germline V gene. V was clipped by 2 bases and J by 4 bases, with 7 bases between them. CDR3 sequence (DNA): TGTGCCATCAGTGAGATAGGCCCAGATACGCAGTATTTT. Translation gives CAISEIGPDTQYF.

This clonotype was seen many times. The rearrangement links TRBV5-1 to TRBJ1-1, with no clear D. CDR1 is SGHRS and CDR2 is YFSETQ in the germline V gene. The CDR3 extends over 13 amino acids. The ends were cut back, 2 bases at V and 3 bases at J, with 8 bases in the middle. The CDR3 DNA reads as TGCGCCAGCAGCTTTTCGGCGGACACTGAAGCTTTCTTT. Its protein product is CASSFSADTEAFF. Full variable domain (outside the CDR3, taken from reference TRBV5-1 and TRBJ1-1): KAGVTQTPRYLIKTRGQQVTLSCSPISGHRSVSWYQQTPGQGLQFLFEYFSETQRNKGNFPGRFSGRQFSNSRSEMNVSTLELGDSALYLCASSFSADTEAFFGQGTRLTVV.

This clonotype came up many times. The chain joins TRBV6-1 to TRBJ1-1; maybe TRBD1 (6 bases). This CDR3 region has 15 residues. Trimming removed 5 bases at V and 4 bases at J, with 17 bases between. The V gene's germline CDR1 is MNHNS and CDR2 SASEGT. The CDR3 DNA follows: TGTGCCAGCAGTTCCCCACAGGGTAAGGTCACTGAAGCTTTCTTT. Amino acids: CASSSPQGKVTEAFF.